The 32 T cell receptor beta chains in this list originate from one sample, sequenced in a study of T-cell reconstitution after alpha-beta-depleted transplantation in children. This sample's TCRbeta library carried unique molecular identifier barcodes. TCRdb used MiXCR to reprocess the PCR reads, holding one entry per CDR3 protein. The sample lists hundreds of thousands of distinct CDR3 sequences; about an eighth were seen once. Sample: PBMCs, mostly from graft donor cells, taken 360 days after TCRalphabeta/CD19-depleted stem cell transplant. These receptors came from a male patient younger than 18 who had a stem cell transplant for acute myeloid leukemia, so the T cells may come from the graft donor.

This rearrangement joins TRBV25-1 to TRBJ1-1; 7 bases agree with TRBD1. This CDR3 has 13 amino acids. Germline CDR1 and CDR2: MGHDK and SYGVNS. The V gene end was trimmed by 3 bases and the J gene end by 11 bases; junction bases not matched to a gene: 9. As DNA, the CDR3 is TGTGCCAGCAGTGAGTCGAGGGGGCGGTGGGCTTTCTTT. Translation: CASSESRGRWAFF.

This clonotype appeared many times. The chain couples TRBV6-2 or TRBV6-3 to TRBJ2-7; 13 bases align to TRBD2. Germline-derived CDR1 and CDR2 are MNHEY and SVGEGT. The junction had 3 bases not matched to a gene; V was cut back by 2 bases and J by 2 bases. This CDR3 region has 16 residues. Here the CDR3 reads CASSYHGLAGAYEQYF. The CDR3, as DNA: TGTGCCAGCAGTTACCACGGACTAGCGGGAGCCTACGAGCAGTACTTC.

This clonotype was counted between two and nine times. The chain recombines TRBV18 with TRBJ1-1, with no clear D. V gave up 2 bases and J gave up 8 bases, with 9 bases separating them. The germline gives CDR1 KGHSH, CDR2 LQKENI. The CDR3 spans 12 residues. The CDR3 nucleotides read TGTGCCAGCTCACCAAGGACCCTGGAAGCTTTCTTT. Translated: CASSPRTLEAFF.

This clonotype was seen a few times. V is TRBV7-2 and J is TRBJ2-3; D is perhaps TRBD1 or TRBD2 (5 bases each). The ends were cut back, 1 base at V and 2 bases at J, with 10 bases in the middle. The germline V gene encodes CDR1 SGHTA and CDR2 FQGNSA. The CDR3 runs 15 residues. The CDR3, as DNA: TGTGCCAGCAGCTTAGTGGGGGATTCCACAGATACGCAGTATTTT. Residues: CASSLVGDSTDTQYF.

The chain employs TRBV14 and TRBJ2-1; 9 positions agree with TRBD2. Germline CDR1 reads SGHDN; CDR2 reads FVKESK. The CDR3 runs to 17 residues. V lost 0 bases and J lost 3; bases outside the gene matches: 6. CDR3 amino acids: CASSQDLAGRDYNEQFF. CDR3 in DNA: TGTGCCAGCAGCCAAGATCTAGCGGGACGGGACTACAATGAGCAGTTCTTC.

This clonotype was detected a few times. This chain uses TRBV6-5 with TRBJ2-5; 12 nucleotides agree with TRBD2. The CDR3 consists of 17 residues. The V gene's germline CDR1 is MNHEY and CDR2 SVGAGI. V lost 0 bases to trimming and J lost 2 bases; unmatched junction nucleotides: 4. CDR3 loop: CASSYSALAGGQETQYF. The CDR3 nucleotides are TGTGCCAGCAGTTACTCAGCCCTAGCGGGAGGGCAAGAGACCCAGTACTTC.

This clonotype has a handful of counts. The chain couples TRBV20-1 to TRBJ2-3; 12 bases map to TRBD2. Germline V gives CDR1 DFQATT, CDR2 SNEGSKA (reference sequence). Trimming removed 5 bases from V and 4 bases from J; junction bases left unmatched: 16. CDR3 size: 18 residues. CDR3 in DNA: TGCAGTGCTCACAGGGGGCTAGCGGGAGGGGTAGTTGCAGATACGCAGTATTTT. Translating gives CSAHRGLAGGVVADTQYF.

In this sample, this clonotype turned up a few times. The rearrangement joins TRBV4-3 to TRBJ2-3; D may be TRBD2 (6 bases). The V gene lost 0 bases and the J gene lost 3 bases, with 19 bases spanning the gap. The CDR3 sequence is 18 residues long. The germline V gene encodes CDR1 LGHNA and CDR2 YSLEER. The CDR3 loop reads CASSQDNLGQRVTDTQYF. Written as DNA, the CDR3 is TGCGCCAGCAGCCAAGATAATTTGGGGCAGCGGGTAACAGATACGCAGTATTTT.

V usage is TRBV28 and J usage is TRBJ1-1, with D uncertain. There are 14 residues in the CDR3. Germline V gives CDR1 MDHEN, CDR2 SYDVKM. V dropped 2 bases and J dropped 6 bases, with 13 bases sitting between them. The CDR3 spells CASSLTLLVSEAFF. The CDR3 nucleotides are TGTGCCAGCAGTTTAACTCTCTTGGTTTCTGAAGCTTTCTTT.

The gene calls are TRBV11-2 and TRBJ2-2; a weak D match, TRBD1 (5 bases). Trimming took off 3 bases at V and 0 bases at J, with 17 bases between the two ends. This CDR3 has 18 residues. Germline V gives CDR1 SGHAT, CDR2 FQNNGV. The CDR3 DNA is TGTGCCAGCAGCTTGGTACCAGGGCCTTCAACGAACACCGGGGAGCTGTTTTTT. Protein: CASSLVPGPSTNTGELFF.

This clonotype occurred a few times. The gene calls are TRBV7-9 and TRBJ2-1; 10 bases line up with TRBD2. The V gene end was trimmed by 4 bases and the J gene end by 3 bases; junction bases not matched to a gene: 30. Per the germline V gene, CDR1 is SEHNR and CDR2 is FQNEAQ (reference sequence). The CDR3 runs 24 residues. The CDR3: CASSSPTGTDFSGRPHQSYNEQFF. The CDR3, as DNA: TGTGCCAGCAGCTCCCCGACCGGGACAGACTTTAGCGGGAGGCCTCACCAAAGCTACAATGAGCAGTTCTTC.

V is TRBV12-3 or TRBV12-4 and J is TRBJ1-1; 7 nucleotides agree with TRBD1. Trimming took 5 bases from V and 10 from J; bases not matched to a gene: 10. There are 13 residues in the CDR3. The CDR3 loop is CASSLLGGAGAFF. The CDR3 coding sequence is TGTGCCAGCAGTCTCCTAGGGGGCGCGGGAGCTTTCTTT.

The chain joins TRBV29-1 to TRBJ2-7; TRBD1 aligns across 7 bases. The CDR3 sequence is 14 residues long. Per the germline V gene, CDR1 is SQVTM and CDR2 is ANQGSEA. Trimming removed 8 bases from V and 6 bases from J; junction bases left unmatched: 16. The CDR3 DNA follows: TGCAGCCCGGTCGGGTTGACAGGGAGTGGCGAGCAGTACTTC. Translation gives CSPVGLTGSGEQYF.

The table lists this clonotype with many counts. The V gene is TRBV4-3, the J gene TRBJ2-5; TRBD2 aligns across 13 bases. Germline assignment: CDR1 LGHNA and CDR2 YSLEER. J gave up 13 bases and V 0 bases, and 8 bases lay outside the gene matches. This CDR3 region has 15 residues. The CDR3 sequence: CASSQDVGTSGELYF. As DNA, the CDR3 is TGCGCCAGCAGCCAAGATGTTGGGACTAGCGGGGAATTGTACTTC.

This clonotype was picked up many times. In nucleotides, the CDR3 is TGTGCCAGCAGCGTAGGGACTAGCGGGCGGACTGAGCAGTTCTTC. Residues: CASSVGTSGRTEQFF. The gene calls are TRBV9 and TRBJ2-1; 11 positions match TRBD2. Germline V gene lookup returns CDR1 SGDLS and CDR2 YYNGEE. After removal of 0 bases from V and 9 bases from J, the junction contained 5 bases not matched to a gene. The CDR3 spans 15 residues.

This clonotype was seen more than once but under ten times. The rearrangement uses TRBV12-3 or TRBV12-4 and TRBJ1-2; TRBD1 is a possible D gene (5 bases). This CDR3 is built from 14 residues. Trimming removed 3 bases at V and 0 bases at J, with 8 bases between. The CDR3 loop is CASSFRVSNYGYTF. CDR3 sequence (DNA): TGTGCCAGCAGTTTCAGGGTCTCTAACTATGGCTACACCTTC.

This clonotype was seen a handful of times. The rearrangement links TRBV5-4 to TRBJ1-5, with a tentative D call TRBD1 (6 bases). This CDR3 spans 13 amino acids. Germline CDR1 SGHNT, CDR2 YYREEE (reference sequence). V dropped 4 bases and J dropped 4 bases, with 9 bases sitting between them. CDR3 DNA: TGTGCCAGCAGCACAGACAGGAATCAGCCCCAGCATTTT. This codes for CASSTDRNQPQHF.

This chain connects TRBV28 to TRBJ2-6; 12 bases map to TRBD1. Losses at the gene ends were 8 bases for V and 3 bases for J; bases not matched to a gene: 8. Germline V gene lookup returns CDR1 MDHEN and CDR2 SYDVKM. The CDR3 loop spans 17 amino acids. CDR3 in amino acids: CASRSRDRGLGANVLTF. The CDR3 nucleotides read TGTGCCAGCCGATCCCGGGACAGGGGGCTTGGGGCCAACGTCCTGACTTTC.

The rearrangement links TRBV29-1 to TRBJ2-7; D may match TRBD1 or TRBD2 (5 bases each). The CDR3 spans 13 residues. Trimming left V 3 bases short and J 2 bases short, with 11 bases between. Germline CDR1 and CDR2: SQVTM and ANQGSEA. The CDR3 sequence is CSVESGRTYEQYF. The CDR3 nucleotides are TGCAGCGTTGAGTCGGGACGGACCTACGAGCAGTACTTC.

The J gene is TRBJ2-1, the V gene TRBV6-2 or TRBV6-3; D possibly corresponds to TRBD2 (5 bases). This CDR3 comprises 14 residues. Germline V gene sequence: CDR1 MNHEY, CDR2 SVGEGT. The germline V and J ends were trimmed by 5 bases and 7 bases, with 15 bases remaining between them. The DNA for the CDR3 is TGTGCCAGCAGTACTCGGACCGAGCGGAATGAGCAGTTCTTC. Protein: CASSTRTERNEQFF.

The CDR3 region is CASSQAGLAGLNEQFF. CDR3 bases: TGCGCCAGCAGCCAGGCGGGACTAGCGGGACTCAATGAGCAGTTCTTC. V usage is TRBV4-3 and J usage is TRBJ2-1; TRBD2 aligns across 13 bases. V dropped 3 bases and J dropped 6; count of bases not matched to a gene: 5. This CDR3 spans 16 amino acids. Germline CDR1 reads LGHNA; CDR2 reads YSLEER.

The chain uses TRBV6-2 or TRBV6-3 and TRBJ2-7; D is unclear. In germline, CDR1 is MNHEY, CDR2 SVGEGT. The V gene lost 6 bases and the J gene lost 5 bases, with 11 bases spanning the gap. This CDR3 has 12 residues. CDR3 sequence reads: CASRVTTHEQYF. As DNA, the CDR3 is TGTGCCAGCAGGGTCACAACCCACGAGCAGTACTTC.

This chain joins TRBV20-1 and TRBJ1-5; 7 bases align to TRBD1. The V and J ends lost 5 bases and 14 bases, in that order; junction bases with no gene match: 6. The CDR3 sequence is 10 residues long. Germline V gene sequence: CDR1 DFQATT, CDR2 SNEGSKA (reference sequence). The CDR3 is CSAQRDREHF. CDR3 bases: TGCAGTGCTCAACGGGACAGAGAGCATTTT.

The chain links TRBV14 to TRBJ2-1; TRBD1 agrees at 12 bases. In germline, CDR1 is SGHDN, CDR2 FVKESK. Unmatched junction bases numbered 2, after V lost 0 bases and J lost 2 bases. The CDR3 extends over 17 amino acids. CDR3 nucleotide sequence: TGTGCCAGCAGCCAAGAAGGGGACAGGGGGCCCTACAATGAGCAGTTCTTC. Translation gives CASSQEGDRGPYNEQFF.

V is TRBV20-1 and J is TRBJ2-1; TRBD2 agrees at 8 bases. Germline loops: CDR1 DFQATT, CDR2 SNEGSKA (reference sequence). The CDR3 spans 15 residues. Trimming took 2 bases from V and 0 from J; bases not matched to a gene: 3. As DNA, the CDR3 is TGCAGTGCTAGATCCGGGACTAGCTCCTACAATGAGCAGTTCTTC. Encoded protein: CSARSGTSSYNEQFF.

V usage is TRBV6-2 or TRBV6-3 and J usage is TRBJ2-1; no reliable D call. Trimming took off 2 bases at V and 6 bases at J, with 17 bases between the two ends. The length of the CDR3 is 16 residues. Germline CDR1 is MNHEY and CDR2 is SVGEGT. CDR3 nucleotides: TGTGCCAGCAGTTACGGCGTCCTCGACCCTCCCAATGAGCAGTTCTTC. Its protein is CASSYGVLDPPNEQFF.

This clonotype has only a few counts. The V call is TRBV7-6, the J call TRBJ1-1; 7 bases match TRBD1. The CDR3 consists of 16 residues. After removal of 1 base from V and 6 bases from J, the junction contained 11 bases not matched to a gene. Per germline, CDR1 SGHVS and CDR2 FNYEAQ. CDR3: CASSLVPTGATSEAFF. The CDR3 coding sequence is TGTGCCAGCAGCTTAGTCCCCACAGGGGCTACTTCTGAAGCTTTCTTT. The variable domain in full, completed from reference TRBV7-6 and TRBJ1-1, reads GAGVSQSPRYKVTKRGQDVALRCDPISGHVSLYWYRQALGQGPEFLTYFNYEAQQDKSGLPNDRFSAERPEGSISTLTIQRTEQRDSAMYRCASSLVPTGATSEAFFGQGTRLTVV.

This clonotype was counted a few times. The rearrangement links TRBV5-1 to TRBJ2-2; D tentatively fits TRBD1 or TRBD2 (5 bases each). Germline V gene lookup returns CDR1 SGHRS and CDR2 YFSETQ. The CDR3 contains 15 residues. Trimming pared 3 bases from V and 3 bases from J, leaving 12 bases between. The CDR3 DNA reads TGCGCCAGCAGCTCCCTCGGGGCGTACACCGGGGAGCTGTTTTTT. It yields the protein CASSSLGAYTGELFF. The full variable domain, with the rest looked up from reference TRBV5-1 and TRBJ2-2, is KAGVTQTPRYLIKTRGQQVTLSCSPISGHRSVSWYQQTPGQGLQFLFEYFSETQRNKGNFPGRFSGRQFSNSRSEMNVSTLELGDSALYLCASSSLGAYTGELFFGEGSRLTVL.

This clonotype has just a few counts. The V and J genes are TRBV6-1 and TRBJ1-4; TRBD1 is a possible D gene (6 bases). Germline V gene data show CDR1 as MNHNS and CDR2 as SASEGT. The length of the CDR3 is 14 residues. Trimming stripped 6 bases from V and 2 bases from J, with 10 bases between. CDR3 DNA sequence: TGTGCCAGCAGACGGGACATGACTAATGAAAAACTGTTTTTT. It codes for CASRRDMTNEKLFF.

This clonotype has a handful of counts. The chain uses TRBV29-1 and TRBJ2-1, with TRBD2 identical over 7 bases. Trimming at V came to 3 bases and at J to 0 bases, leaving 8 bases not matched to a gene. The CDR3 covers 16 residues. CDR1 and CDR2 (germline): SQVTM, ANQGSEA. CDR3 residues: CSVDVPSGLSYNEQFF. As DNA, the CDR3 is TGCAGCGTTGATGTGCCTAGCGGACTCTCCTACAATGAGCAGTTCTTC.

This clonotype has more than one count but fewer than ten. The chain carries TRBV28 and TRBJ2-4; possible D gene TRBD2, 7 bases. This CDR3 spans 17 amino acids. The germline V gene has CDR1 MDHEN and CDR2 SYDVKM. V shed 4 bases and J shed 0 bases, with 16 bases lying between them. CDR3 sequence: CASSSWGGGLAKNIQYF. DNA of the CDR3: TGTGCCAGCAGTTCCTGGGGGGGCGGCCTAGCCAAAAACATTCAGTACTTC.

V usage is TRBV15 and J usage is TRBJ2-1; 9 bases align to TRBD1. CDR1 and CDR2 from the germline V gene are LNHNV and YYDKDF (reference sequence). V was clipped by 6 bases and J by 5 bases; unmatched bases: 11. The CDR3 covers 16 residues. CDR3 region: CATRTGQRDRDNEQFF. As DNA, the CDR3 is TGTGCCACCAGGACCGGTCAAAGGGACAGGGACAATGAGCAGTTCTTC.